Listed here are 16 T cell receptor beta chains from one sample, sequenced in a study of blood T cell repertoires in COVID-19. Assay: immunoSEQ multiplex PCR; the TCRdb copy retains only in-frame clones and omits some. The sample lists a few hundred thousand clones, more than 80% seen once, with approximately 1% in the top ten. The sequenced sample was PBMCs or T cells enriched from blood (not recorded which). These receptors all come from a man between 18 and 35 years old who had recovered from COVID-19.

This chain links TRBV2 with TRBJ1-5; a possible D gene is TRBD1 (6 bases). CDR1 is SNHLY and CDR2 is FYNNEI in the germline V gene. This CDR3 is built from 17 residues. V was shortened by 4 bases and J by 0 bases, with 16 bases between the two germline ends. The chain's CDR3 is CASSATRDMGSNQPQHF. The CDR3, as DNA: TGTGCCAGCAGTGCTACCCGGGACATGGGTAGCAATCAGCCCCAGCATTTT.

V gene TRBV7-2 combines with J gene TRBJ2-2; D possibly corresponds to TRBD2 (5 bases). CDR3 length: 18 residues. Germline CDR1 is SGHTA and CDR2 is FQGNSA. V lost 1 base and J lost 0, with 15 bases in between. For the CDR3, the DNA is TGTGCCAGCAGCTTAGGAGCCTACGGTAGCGCGAACACCGGGGAGCTGTTTTTT. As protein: CASSLGAYGSANTGELFF.

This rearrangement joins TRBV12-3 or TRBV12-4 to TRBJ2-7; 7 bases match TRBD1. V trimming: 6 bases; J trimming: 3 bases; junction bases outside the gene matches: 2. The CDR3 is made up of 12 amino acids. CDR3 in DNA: TGTGCCAGCAGGAGACAGGGCTACGAGCAGTACTTC. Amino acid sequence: CASRRQGYEQYF.

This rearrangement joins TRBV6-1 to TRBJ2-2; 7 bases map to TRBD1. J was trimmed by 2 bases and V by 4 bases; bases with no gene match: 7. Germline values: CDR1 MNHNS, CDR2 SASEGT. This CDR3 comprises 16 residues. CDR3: CASSVLRDSNTGELFF. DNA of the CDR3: TGTGCCAGCAGTGTCCTAAGGGACAGCAACACCGGGGAGCTGTTTTTT.

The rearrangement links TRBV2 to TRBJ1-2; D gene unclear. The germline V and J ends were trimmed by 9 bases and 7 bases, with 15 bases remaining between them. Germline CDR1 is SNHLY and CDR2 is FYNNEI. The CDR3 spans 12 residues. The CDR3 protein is CASRLGSGGYTF. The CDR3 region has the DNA TGTGCCAGTCGACTTGGAAGTGGTGGCTACACCTTC.

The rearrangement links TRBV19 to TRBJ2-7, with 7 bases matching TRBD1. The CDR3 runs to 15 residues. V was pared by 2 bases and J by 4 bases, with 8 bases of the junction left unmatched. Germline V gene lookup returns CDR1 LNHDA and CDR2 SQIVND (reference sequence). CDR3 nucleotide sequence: TGTGCCAGTAGTATATCGGGACAGCCCTCTTACGAGCAGTACTTC. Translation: CASSISGQPSYEQYF.

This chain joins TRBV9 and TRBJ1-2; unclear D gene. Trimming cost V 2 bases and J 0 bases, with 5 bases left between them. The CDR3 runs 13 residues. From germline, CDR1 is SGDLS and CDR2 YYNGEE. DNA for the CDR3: TGTGCCAGCAGCGTCAGTACTAACTATGGCTACACCTTC. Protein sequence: CASSVSTNYGYTF.

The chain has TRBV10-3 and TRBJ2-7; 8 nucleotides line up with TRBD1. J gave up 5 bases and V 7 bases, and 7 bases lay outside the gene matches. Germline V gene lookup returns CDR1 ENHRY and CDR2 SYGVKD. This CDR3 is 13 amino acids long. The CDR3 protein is CAIKAAGQDEQYF. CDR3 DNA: TGTGCCATCAAGGCGGCGGGACAGGACGAGCAGTACTTC.

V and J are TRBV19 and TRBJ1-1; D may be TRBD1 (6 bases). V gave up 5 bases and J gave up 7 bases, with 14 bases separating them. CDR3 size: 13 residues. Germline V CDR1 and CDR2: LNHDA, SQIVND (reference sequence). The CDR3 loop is CASSSRQAFEAFF. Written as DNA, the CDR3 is TGTGCCAGTAGTTCCCGACAGGCATTTGAAGCTTTCTTT.

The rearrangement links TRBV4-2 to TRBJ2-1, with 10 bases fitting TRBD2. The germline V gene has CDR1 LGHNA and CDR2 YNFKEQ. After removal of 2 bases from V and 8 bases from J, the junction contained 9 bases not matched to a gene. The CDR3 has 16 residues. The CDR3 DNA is TGTGCCAGCAGCCAACGCCTCGGGACTAGCGTCGATGAGCAGTTCTTC. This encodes CASSQRLGTSVDEQFF.

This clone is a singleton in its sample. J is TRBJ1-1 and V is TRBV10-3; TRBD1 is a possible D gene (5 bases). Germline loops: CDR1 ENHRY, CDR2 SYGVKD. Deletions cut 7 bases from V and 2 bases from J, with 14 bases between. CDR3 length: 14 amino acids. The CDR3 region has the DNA TGTGCCATCAACTACCAGGGAGGAAACACTGAAGCTTTCTTT. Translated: CAINYQGGNTEAFF.

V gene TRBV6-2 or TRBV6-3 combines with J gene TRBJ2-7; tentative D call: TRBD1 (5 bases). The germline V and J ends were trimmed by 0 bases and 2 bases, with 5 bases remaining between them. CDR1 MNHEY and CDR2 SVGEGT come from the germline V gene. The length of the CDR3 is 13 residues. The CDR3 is CASSYSDTYEQYF. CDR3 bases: TGTGCCAGCAGTTACTCGGACACCTACGAGCAGTACTTC.

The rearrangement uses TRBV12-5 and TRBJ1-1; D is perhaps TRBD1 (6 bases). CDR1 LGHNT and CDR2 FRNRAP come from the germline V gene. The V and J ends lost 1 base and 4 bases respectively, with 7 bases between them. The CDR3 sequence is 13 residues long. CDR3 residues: CASGLEGGTEAFF. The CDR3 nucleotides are TGTGCTAGTGGTTTGGAAGGGGGCACTGAAGCTTTCTTT.

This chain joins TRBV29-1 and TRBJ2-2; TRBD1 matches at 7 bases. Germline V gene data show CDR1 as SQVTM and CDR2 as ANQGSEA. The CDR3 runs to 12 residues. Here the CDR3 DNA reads TGCATTACTTCGGGACAGTCCGGGGAGCTGTTTTTT. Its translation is CITSGQSGELFF.

The DNA for the CDR3 is TGCAGTGCTAGTGCGGGGGTTGGCTCCTACAATGAGCAGTTCTTC. Translated, it gives CSASAGVGSYNEQFF. The rearrangement links TRBV20-1 to TRBJ2-1, with TRBD2 identical over 7 bases. Per the germline V gene, CDR1 is DFQATT and CDR2 is SNEGSKA (reference sequence). This CDR3 has 15 residues. The V segment lost 3 bases and the J segment 0 bases; nucleotides outside the gene matches: 5.

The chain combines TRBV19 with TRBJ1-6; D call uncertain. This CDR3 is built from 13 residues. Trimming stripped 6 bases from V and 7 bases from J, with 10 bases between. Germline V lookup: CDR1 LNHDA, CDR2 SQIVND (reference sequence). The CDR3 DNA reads TGTGCCAGTAGGATACAGAGGAATTCACCCCTCCACTTT. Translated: CASRIQRNSPLHF. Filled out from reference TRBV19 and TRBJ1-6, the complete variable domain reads DGGITQSPKYLFRKEGQNVTLSCEQNLNHDAMYWYRQDPGQGLRLIYYSQIVNDFQKGDIAEGYSVSREKKESFPLTVTSAQKNPTAFYLCASRIQRNSPLHFGNGTRLTVT.